This T cell receptor (beta chain) was captured in a study of T cells in localized non-small cell lung cancer. Study observations and caveats: An association was observed between higher blood T cell density and longer overall survival. Heterogeneity stays possible, as sequencing covered only one tumor region.

Looked up from germline, CDR1 is SGHTA and CDR2 is FQGTGA. Trimming stripped 3 bases from V and 0 bases from J, with 9 bases between. This CDR3 has 15 residues. Profiled with immunoSEQ multiplex PCR; TCRdb holds only in-frame clones, not every one. Of tens of thousands of clones detected, around 83% appear once; the ten largest clones hold approximately 20%. As regards this clone: As yet, its antigen is unknown.

The source is a female donor aged 60 or older with stage II squamous cell lung carcinoma. The rearrangement uses TRBV7-3 and TRBJ2-1, with D possibly being TRBD2 (6 bases). The sample was peripheral blood, taken before any cancer treatment. The CDR3 bases are TGTGCCAGCAGCTTCGCGGGGAGCTCCTACAATGAGCAGTTCTTC. Amino acids: CASSFAGSSYNEQFF.